The next 5 T cell receptor beta chains were all read from a single sample in a study of T cells in localized non-small cell lung cancer. Method: immunoSEQ multiplex PCR; TCRdb's copy keeps in-frame clones and lacks some. Found here are about 70,000 clones, approximately 88% of them singletons; the top ten hold 1% to 1.5%. The input for sequencing was peripheral blood, taken before any cancer treatment. The receptors stem from a female donor older than 55 with stage I lung adenocarcinoma.

V is TRBV29-1 and J is TRBJ2-3; 11 bases are shared with TRBD2. The CDR3 totals 12 residues. CDR1 and CDR2 from the germline V gene are SQVTM and ANQGSEA. V lost 1 base to trimming and J lost 14 bases; unmatched junction nucleotides: 5. The CDR3 nucleotides read TGCAGCGTTGAAGCAACTAGCGGGGGAGGGTATTTT. Residues: CSVEATSGGGYF.

This clone was detected once. The CDR3 protein is CSVEGGTSVPYEQYF. The CDR3 region has the DNA TGCAGCGTTGAGGGGGGGACTAGCGTCCCCTACGAGCAGTACTTC. The chain carries TRBV29-1 and TRBJ2-7, with 10 bases that match TRBD2. CDR3 length: 15 residues. Looked up from germline, CDR1 is SQVTM and CDR2 is ANQGSEA. V was pared by 3 bases and J by 2 bases, with 7 bases of the junction left unmatched.

This clone was counted once. V usage is TRBV11-2 and J usage is TRBJ1-1; D ambiguous. V lost 3 bases and J 7 bases, leaving 6 bases between the germline ends. The CDR3 runs to 11 residues. The germline V gene encodes CDR1 SGHAT and CDR2 FQNNGV. The CDR3 loop is CASSFIREAFF. In DNA, the CDR3 is TGTGCCAGCAGCTTTATCCGTGAAGCTTTCTTT.

This clone was observed a single time. The chain couples TRBV4-3 to TRBJ2-3; a possible D gene is TRBD2 (6 bases). Trimming took 0 bases from V and 1 from J, leaving 14 bases between them. Looked up from germline, CDR1 is LGHNA and CDR2 is YSLEER. This CDR3 contains 17 residues. The CDR3, as DNA: TGCGCCAGCAGCCAAGAACATGGGGGGTTGGGCACAGATACGCAGTATTTT. Its protein product is CASSQEHGGLGTDTQYF.

Only a few counts were recorded for this clone. V is TRBV19 and J is TRBJ1-2; D possibly corresponds to TRBD1 (5 bases). Deletions cut 4 bases from V and 1 base from J, with 7 bases between. Per the germline V gene, CDR1 is LNHDA and CDR2 is SQIVND (reference sequence). This CDR3 spans 13 amino acids. The CDR3 bases are TGTGCCAGTAGTACAGGGTTTAACTATGGCTACACCTTC. It yields the protein CASSTGFNYGYTF. The whole variable domain, remainder taken from reference TRBV19 and TRBJ1-2, is DGGITQSPKYLFRKEGQNVTLSCEQNLNHDAMYWYRQDPGQGLRLIYYSQIVNDFQKGDIAEGYSVSREKKESFPLTVTSAQKNPTAFYLCASSTGFNYGYTFGSGTRLTVV.